This passage covers 12 T cell receptor beta chains from one sample sequenced in a study of T cells in Graves' hyperthyroidism and ophthalmopathy. TCR beta CDR3 sequences were amplified from RNA transcripts. A set of HTBI primers served as the primers for a first-round RT-PCR of the TCR CDR3. TCRdb used MiXCR to reprocess the multiplex PCR reads, holding one entry per CDR3 protein. Here the sample spans about 290,000 distinct CDR3 sequences, 13% being singletons. The sequenced material came from blood. Receptor source: a young woman with Graves' hyperthyroidism that later progressed to Graves' ophthalmopathy.

This clonotype appeared many times. In DNA, the CDR3 is TGCAGTGCCGCCCCGGGTTTCACCTACGAGCAGTACTTC. It specifies CSAAPGFTYEQYF. The rearrangement joins TRBV20-1 to TRBJ2-7; D is unclear. The V end was cut by 6 bases, the J end by 2 bases, with 14 bases between. The germline CDR1 and CDR2 sequences are DFQATT and SNEGSKA (reference sequence). The CDR3 contains 13 residues.

At least ten counts were recorded for this clonotype. The CDR3 sequence is CASTSGTRISYEQYF. The CDR3 bases are TGTGCCAGCACTTCGGGCACCCGAATCTCCTACGAGCAGTACTTC. The chain couples TRBV28 to TRBJ2-7, with D unclear. The germline gives CDR1 MDHEN, CDR2 SYDVKM. The length of the CDR3 is 15 residues. Trimming removed 7 bases from V and 0 bases from J, with 16 bases in between.

The J gene is TRBJ1-6, the V gene TRBV11-2, with unresolved D. This CDR3 spans 18 amino acids. Trimming shortened V by 2 bases and J by 0 bases, and 14 bases separated the two germline ends. Germline CDR1 is SGHAT and CDR2 is FQNNGV. This chain's CDR3 is CASSLRAGGSSYNSPLHF. The CDR3, as DNA: TGTGCCAGCAGCTTAAGGGCAGGCGGGAGCTCCTATAATTCACCCCTCCACTTT.

The chain has TRBV13 and TRBJ2-5, with 9 bases that match TRBD1. V shed 3 bases, J shed 5 bases, and the junction held 7 bases outside the gene matches. The CDR3 is 15 residues long. The germline V gene encodes CDR1 PRHDT and CDR2 FYEKMQ (reference sequence). CDR3 loop: CASSFTGGRGETQYF. The CDR3 DNA reads as TGTGCCAGCAGCTTCACAGGGGGCAGAGGGGAGACCCAGTACTTC.

This clonotype was seen repeatedly, ten times or more. J is TRBJ2-7 and V is TRBV7-3, with D possibly matching TRBD1 (5 bases). CDR1 is SGHTA, CDR2 FQGTGA, per germline. The CDR3 loop spans 14 amino acids. V lost 2 bases and J lost 5, with 13 bases in between. CDR3 loop: CASSLSGSKDEQYF. DNA for the CDR3: TGTGCCAGCAGCTTATCAGGGTCCAAAGACGAGCAGTACTTC. Together with reference TRBV7-3 and TRBJ2-7, the CDR3 gives the full variable domain: GAGVSQTPSNKVTEKGKYVELRCDPISGHTALYWYRQSLGQGPEFLIYFQGTGAADDSGLPNDRFFAVRPEGSVSTLKIQRTERGDSAVYLCASSLSGSKDEQYFGPGTRLTVT.

At least ten counts were recorded for this clonotype. The J gene is TRBJ2-5, the V gene TRBV4-1; 7 bases align to TRBD2. Germline CDR1 and CDR2: MGHRA and YSYEKL. This CDR3 region has 15 residues. Trimming removed 3 bases from V and 1 base from J; junction bases left unmatched: 5. The CDR3 nucleotides are TGCGCCAGCAGCCACCTGGGGGGGGGCCAAGAGACCCAGTACTTC. Translation gives CASSHLGGGQETQYF.

Turning to this clonotype: The germline gene is not matched at one end of the junction; a read error may be the cause. This sequence joins TRBV7-2 and TRBJ1-3; the match to TRBD1 covers 7 bases. In germline, CDR1 is SGHTA, CDR2 FQGNSA. CDR3 length equals 14 residues. DNA for the CDR3: TGTGCCAGCAGCTCGATGAGGACAGGAAACACCGTATATTTT. It codes for CASSSMRTGNTVYF.

The table lists this clonotype with many counts. V gene TRBV11-2 combines with J gene TRBJ2-3; no clear D. The CDR3 length is 16 residues. The V end was cut by 5 bases, the J end by 0 bases, with 15 bases between. Per germline, CDR1 SGHAT and CDR2 FQNNGV. The CDR3 reads CASSPLKGKSTDTQYF. For the CDR3, the DNA is TGTGCCAGCAGCCCCCTCAAGGGAAAAAGCACAGATACGCAGTATTTT.

This clonotype was counted many times. The chain joins TRBV2 to TRBJ2-4, with D possibly matching TRBD1 (6 bases). Germline CDR1 is SNHLY and CDR2 is FYNNEI. Trimming stripped 3 bases from V and 1 base from J, with 13 bases between. This CDR3 contains 16 residues. This chain's CDR3 is CASSDPQGVAKNIQYF. CDR3 coding DNA: TGTGCCAGCAGTGACCCACAGGGAGTGGCCAAAAACATTCAGTACTTC.

There are a few counts of this clonotype. This chain links TRBV14 with TRBJ1-1; no clear D gene. CDR3 length: 12 residues. V lost 7 bases and J 5 bases, leaving 11 bases between the germline ends. Germline CDR1 SGHDN, CDR2 FVKESK. The CDR3 sequence is CASKGLGTEAFF. The CDR3 DNA is TGTGCCAGCAAGGGTTTAGGGACTGAAGCTTTCTTT.

The sample holds a few counts of this clonotype. The DNA for the CDR3 is TGTGCCGGGCGAGAATCGAGGACCGGGGAGCTGTTTTTT. Protein sequence: CAGRESRTGELFF. This rearrangement joins TRBV7-9 to TRBJ2-2; no reliable D call. V was trimmed by 11 bases and J by 5 bases, leaving 15 bases between them. The germline V gene encodes CDR1 SEHNR and CDR2 FQNEAQ (reference sequence). The CDR3 extends over 13 amino acids.

Points on this clonotype: With a much larger clone just one base away, this may be a read error. The conserved closing phenylalanine or tryptophan is absent in this CDR3, likely reflecting a read error. J is TRBJ1-5 and V is TRBV4-2; D remains ambiguous. Germline assignment: CDR1 LGHNA and CDR2 YNFKEQ. CDR3 size: 17 residues. Between the trimmed V and J ends, which lost 0 bases and 3 bases, there was a span of 15 bases. This chain's CDR3 is CASSQDMEGHPNQPQHS. Written as DNA, the CDR3 is TGTGCCAGCAGCCAAGACATGGAGGGCCACCCCAATCAGCCCCAGCATTCT.